The T cell receptor beta chain described here comes from a study of T cell responses to AZD1222 COVID-19 vaccine (dated by TCRdb to 2020 to 2023). At the level of the whole study: AZD1222 recipients whose second dose came at about 4 weeks and those whose second dose came at about 12 weeks were combined into one group, since spike-specific TCR depth and breadth did not differ between the two schedules. TCR sequencing covered about 230 trial participants: roughly 200 given two doses of AZD1222 and around 26 given two doses of MenACWY control vaccine. Enrollment into the trials was organized by age into subgroups of 18-55, 56-69 and 70-plus years, and those subgroups contained roughly 150, 30 and 60 TCR-sequenced participants, respectively. Study-wide conclusions, independent of this receptor: Vaccine-associated CD4 TCRs spanned the whole spike protein, with dominant responses in regions 160-218 and 743-854. In the small 56-69-year group, the increase in depth fell short of significance, most likely because of low power. Participants were mostly white British, with more females than males. The authors suggested clonal diversity may have been underestimated. Conclusions about previously exposed vaccinees are limited because only a handful of AZD1222 recipients were SARS-CoV-2 seropositive at baseline. Nearly half of unique spike-specific TCRs reportedly recognized epitopes outside regions mutated in the B.1.351 and B.1.1.7 variants. After two AZD1222 doses, spike-specific TCR breadth and depth were significantly higher than at day 0 and than in MenACWY recipients. Because no samples from the day 14 peak response were available, repertoires could be characterized only after the peak T cell response.

This clone has just one count. Its antigen target is currently unknown. It has no much larger one-base neighbor in the sample; base qualities were not kept. V loses 2 bases of germline sequence and J loses 3 bases, and the interval between the two ends is 8 bases. The cysteine opens and the phenylalanine closes a CDR3 of 14 amino acids. Only the CDR3 region is kept as DNA, spanning 42 bases read in frame from base 1. CDR1 and CDR2 (MNHNS, SASEGT) derive from the germline V gene. The CDR3 regions of human TCRbeta chains were analyzed by immunosequencing. Concerning the study's data processing: TCRs in the repertoires were matched against a reference library of SARS-CoV-2-specific TCRs that had been generated with the MIRA antigen-specificity platform. Breadth was defined as the fraction of unique TCRs that were SARS-CoV-2-associated, and depth was defined as the fraction of total T cells that were SARS-CoV-2-associated. Using the MIRA data, each spike-specific TCR was assigned both to the spike region to which the TCR was reactive and to a CD4 or CD8 class. Log10-transformed breadth and depth values were compared by one-way ANOVA with Sidak's multiple comparisons tests. Entries here come from immuneACCESS through TCRdb and include only in-frame sequences with V and J called. Some clones fail to appear in such tables; in the studies checked, an unresolved V gene covers under half of the shortfall, and the cause of the remainder is unknown. V, J and clone size derive from that table, while D and trimming were established from the DNA sequence. In this sample the table shows 98,000 or so clones, around 84% of which occur a single time. Approximately 3% of the sample goes to the ten largest clones.

This specimen's time point label, per the study, means: baseline before first vaccination. The vaccinee samples were drawn from two UK trials, COV001 and COV002, one of which was a single-blind randomized controlled phase 2/3 trial testing AZD1222 (ChAdOx1 nCoV-19) in healthy adults. Trial participant PBMC samples were collected at day 0 and day 28 after the second dose for TCRbeta chain sequencing. Recombination linked TRBV6-1 to TRBJ1-5; the D gene is possibly TRBD1, with 5 bases matching. Sequenced material: peripheral blood, taken on day 0 of AZD1222 vaccination. The sequence derives from an adult in good health. Here is the DNA: TGTGCCAGCAGTGAAATGGGGGACAATCAGCCCCAGCATTTT. This gives the protein CASSEMGDNQPQHF.